The 11 T cell receptor beta chains presented below share a single source sample, sequenced in a study of CD8 T cells in Susac syndrome. Random-hexamer reverse transcription was applied to roughly 0.45 to 1 ug RNA. TCRdb re-analysed the immunoSEQ multiplex PCR reads in MiXCR, keeping a single row per CDR3 protein. The table records a few hundred thousand distinct CDR3 sequences, around 90% of them present only once. Sequencing used CD8+ T cells from PBMCs. The receptors derive from a human donor with multiple sclerosis.

The J gene is TRBJ2-3, the V gene TRBV9; 11 bases line up with TRBD2. This CDR3 comprises 16 residues. The J segment lost 3 bases and the V segment lost 1 base, leaving 4 bases of the junction unmatched. CDR1 and CDR2 (germline): SGDLS, YYNGEE. In DNA, the CDR3 is TGTGCCAGCAGCGTATTTAGCGGGGGGGCAACAGATACGCAGTATTTT. Translating gives CASSVFSGGATDTQYF.

The chain links TRBV15 to TRBJ2-1, with D possibly called TRBD1 or TRBD2 (5 bases each). The length of the CDR3 is 14 residues. CDR1 is LNHNV, CDR2 YYDKDF, per germline (reference sequence). V was cut by 3 bases and J by 8 bases, with 14 bases left in between. The CDR3 nucleotides read TGTGCCACCAGCAGCGTGGGGGTCACACATGAGCAGTTCTTC. Amino acids: CATSSVGVTHEQFF.

V gene TRBV30 combines with J gene TRBJ2-7; TRBD1 matches 7 bases. The trim removed 7 bases at V and 6 bases at J, leaving 12 bases unmatched. This CDR3 has 13 residues. Germline lookup yields CDR1 GTSNPN and CDR2 SVGIG (reference sequence). This CDR3 reads CASLTGYESEQYF. The CDR3 DNA is TGTGCCTCCTTGACAGGGTACGAGTCCGAGCAGTACTTC. The whole variable domain, remainder taken from reference TRBV30 and TRBJ2-7, is SQTIHQWPATLVQPVGSPLSLECTVEGTSNPNLYWYRQAAGRGLQLLFYSVGIGQISSEVPQNLSASRPQDRQFILSSKKLLLSDSGFYLCASLTGYESEQYFGPGTRLTVT.

This clonotype was counted only a few times. The chain carries TRBV12-3 or TRBV12-4 and TRBJ2-1; no definite D call. CDR3 length equals 11 residues. V dropped 5 bases and J dropped 4 bases, with 3 bases sitting between them. The CDR3, as DNA: TGTGCCAGCAGTCAGTACAATGAGCAGTTCTTC. Translating gives CASSQYNEQFF.

The chain combines TRBV4-1 with TRBJ1-3; D remains ambiguous. With 1 base removed from V and 4 bases from J, the gap between germline ends came to 11 bases. This CDR3 comprises 15 residues. Looked up from germline, CDR1 is MGHRA and CDR2 is YSYEKL. The chain's CDR3 is CASSQVGAEGNTIYF. The CDR3 DNA sequence: TGCGCCAGCAGCCAAGTGGGCGCGGAGGGAAACACCATATATTTT.

V gene TRBV12-5 combines with J gene TRBJ2-7, with 9 bases identical to TRBD1. With 0 bases clipped from V and 1 base from J, the junction kept 4 bases outside the gene matches. The CDR3 sequence is 16 residues long. From germline, CDR1 is LGHNT and CDR2 FRNRAP. In nucleotides, the CDR3 is TGTGCTAGTGGTTTGGTACCCGGGACAGGGTCCTACGAGCAGTACTTC. Amino acid sequence: CASGLVPGTGSYEQYF.

The chain joins TRBV29-1 to TRBJ2-5; the D is unclear. The CDR3 loop spans 11 amino acids. The V gene's germline CDR1 is SQVTM and CDR2 ANQGSEA. Trimming removed 4 bases from V and 11 bases from J, with 14 bases in between. The DNA of the CDR3 is TGCAGCGTTGTGTTACTGGGCCAGCAGTACTTC. Residues: CSVVLLGQQYF.

This clonotype was recorded once. J is TRBJ2-7 and V is TRBV9, with D possibly being TRBD2 (5 bases). V was cut by 0 bases and J by 0 bases, with 13 bases left in between. CDR3 size: 16 residues. The V gene's germline CDR1 is SGDLS and CDR2 YYNGEE. The CDR3 coding sequence is TGTGCCAGCAGCGTAGCCGACACACTAGTCTCCTACGAGCAGTACTTC. Translation: CASSVADTLVSYEQYF.

The chain carries TRBV27 and TRBJ2-3; D is undetermined. Trimming cost V 2 bases and J 1 base, with 13 bases left between them. The CDR3 covers 16 residues. Germline-derived CDR1 and CDR2 are MNHEY and SMNVEV (reference sequence). The CDR3 region is CASSLLGPIRTDTQYF. The CDR3 DNA sequence: TGTGCCAGCAGTTTACTGGGCCCTATTCGCACAGATACGCAGTATTTT.

The rearrangement joins TRBV24-1 to TRBJ2-3; 7 nucleotides agree with TRBD2. This CDR3 contains 17 residues. The germline V gene encodes CDR1 KGHDR and CDR2 SFDVKD. With 0 bases clipped from V and 5 bases from J, the junction kept 10 bases outside the gene matches. CDR3 sequence: CATSDLTGPRGGDTQYF. The DNA of the CDR3 is TGTGCCACCAGTGATTTGACGGGGCCGCGCGGGGGAGATACGCAGTATTTT.

This chain joins TRBV11-1 and TRBJ2-2; D gene ambiguous. The CDR3 covers 14 residues. V shed 1 base and J shed 4 bases, with 7 bases lying between them. The germline gives CDR1 SGHAT, CDR2 FQDESV (reference sequence). CDR3 sequence: CASSLGLPTGELFF. The CDR3 DNA sequence: TGTGCCAGCAGCTTAGGCTTACCCACCGGGGAGCTGTTTTTT.